Described below is a single T cell receptor (beta chain) sequence and its context. Its antigen is unidentified. This specimen belongs to a study of T cell repertoires in cytomegalovirus infection. There are 16 residues in the CDR3. Germline assignment: CDR1 DFQATT and CDR2 SNEGSKA (reference sequence). V shed 2 bases, J shed 2 bases, and the junction held 6 bases outside the gene matches. TCRdb recomputed calls from the reads with MiXCR, one row per CDR3 protein. The sample has roughly 920,000 distinct CDR3 sequences, approximately 30% seen once. The chain links TRBV20-1 to TRBJ1-4, with 9 bases fitting TRBD1. Sequencing was performed on cultured CD8+ T cells from PBMCs, taken from culture after CMV antigen stimulation. The receptor's source is a human donor in good health (CMV status not recorded). Some clones in this sample may be carry-over from other donors' samples. The CDR3 sequence: CSARIKGQGTNEKLFF. CDR3 nucleotide sequence: TGCAGTGCTAGAATTAAAGGACAGGGGACTAATGAAAAACTGTTTTTT.